Detailed here is one T cell receptor (beta chain). The record originates from a study of technical replicates of blood from several donors. Measured with immunoSEQ multiplex PCR; TCRdb has only the in-frame clones, and not every one. The table has 55,000 to 80,000 clones, approximately 97% seen once. CDR3 length equals 17 residues. CDR1 MGHRA and CDR2 YSYEKL come from the germline V gene. Trimming stripped 2 bases from V and 1 base from J, with 17 bases between. Sequencing input: T cells isolated from PBMCs. The clonotype originates from a human donor in good health. J is TRBJ1-1 and V is TRBV4-1; weak D call: TRBD1 (5 bases). This CDR3 reads CASSQTQRGRTNTEAFF. The CDR3 DNA is TGCGCCAGCAGCCAAACTCAGCGGGGCAGAACGAACACTGAAGCTTTCTTT.